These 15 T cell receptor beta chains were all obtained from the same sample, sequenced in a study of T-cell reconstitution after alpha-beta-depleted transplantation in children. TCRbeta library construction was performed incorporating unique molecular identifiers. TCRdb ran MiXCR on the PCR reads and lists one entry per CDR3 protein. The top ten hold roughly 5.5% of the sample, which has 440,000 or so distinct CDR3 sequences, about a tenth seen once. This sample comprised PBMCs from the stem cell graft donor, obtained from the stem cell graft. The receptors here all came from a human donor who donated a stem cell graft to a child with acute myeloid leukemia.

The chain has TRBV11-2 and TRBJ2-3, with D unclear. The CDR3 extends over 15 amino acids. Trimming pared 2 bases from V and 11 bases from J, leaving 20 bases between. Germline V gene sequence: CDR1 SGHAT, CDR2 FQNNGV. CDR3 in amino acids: CASSLSRDLRSVQYF. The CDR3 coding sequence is TGTGCCAGCAGCTTAAGTCGTGACCTCCGGTCCGTGCAGTATTTT.

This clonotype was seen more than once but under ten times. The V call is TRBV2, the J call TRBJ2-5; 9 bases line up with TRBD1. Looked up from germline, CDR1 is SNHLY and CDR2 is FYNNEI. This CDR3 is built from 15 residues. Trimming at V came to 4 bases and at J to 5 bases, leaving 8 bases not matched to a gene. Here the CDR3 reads CASSVFRGQGETQYF. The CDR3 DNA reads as TGTGCCAGCAGTGTGTTTAGGGGACAGGGCGAGACCCAGTACTTC.

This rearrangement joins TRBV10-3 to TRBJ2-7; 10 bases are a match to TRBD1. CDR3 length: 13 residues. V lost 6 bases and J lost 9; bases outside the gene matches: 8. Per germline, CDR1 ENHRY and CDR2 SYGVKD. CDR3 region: CAISDRDRGRQYV. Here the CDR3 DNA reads TGTGCCATCAGCGACCGGGACAGGGGAAGGCAGTACGTC.

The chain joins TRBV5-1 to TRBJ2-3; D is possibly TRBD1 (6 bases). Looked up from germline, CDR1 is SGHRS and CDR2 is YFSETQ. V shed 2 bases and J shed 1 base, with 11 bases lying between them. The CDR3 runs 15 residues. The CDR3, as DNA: TGCGCCAGCAGCTTTCTTCCAGGGGGCACAGATACGCAGTATTTT. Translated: CASSFLPGGTDTQYF.

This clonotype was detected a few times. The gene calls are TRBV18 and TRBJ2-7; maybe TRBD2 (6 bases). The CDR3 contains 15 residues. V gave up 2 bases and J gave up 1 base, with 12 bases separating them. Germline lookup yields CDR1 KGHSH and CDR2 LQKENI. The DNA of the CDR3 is TGTGCCAGCTCACCAGGGGAGGTCAGATCCTACGAGCAGTACTTC. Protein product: CASSPGEVRSYEQYF.

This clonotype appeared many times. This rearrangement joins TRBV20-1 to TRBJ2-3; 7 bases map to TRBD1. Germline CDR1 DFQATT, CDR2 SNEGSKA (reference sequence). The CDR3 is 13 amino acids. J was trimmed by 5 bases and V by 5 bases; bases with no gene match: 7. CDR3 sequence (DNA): TGCAGTGCTTTAGGACAGGTTGAAGATACGCAGTATTTT. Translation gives CSALGQVEDTQYF.

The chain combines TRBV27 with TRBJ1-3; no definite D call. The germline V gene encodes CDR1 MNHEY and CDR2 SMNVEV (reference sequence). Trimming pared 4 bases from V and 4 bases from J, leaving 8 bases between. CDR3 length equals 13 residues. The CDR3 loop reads CASSYSVGNTIYF. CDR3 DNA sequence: TGTGCCAGCAGTTACTCAGTAGGAAACACCATATATTTT.

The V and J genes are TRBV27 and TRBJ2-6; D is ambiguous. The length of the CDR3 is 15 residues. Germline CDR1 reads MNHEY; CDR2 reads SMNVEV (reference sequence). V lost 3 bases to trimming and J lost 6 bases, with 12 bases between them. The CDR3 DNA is TGTGCCAGCAGTTTTGCCTTCGAAGAGGCCAACGTCCTGACTTTC. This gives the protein CASSFAFEEANVLTF.

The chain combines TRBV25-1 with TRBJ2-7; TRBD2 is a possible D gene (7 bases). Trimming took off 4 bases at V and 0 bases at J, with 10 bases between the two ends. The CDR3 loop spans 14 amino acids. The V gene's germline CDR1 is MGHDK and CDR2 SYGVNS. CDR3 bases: TGTGCCAGCAGTGTCGGGGGGCCCTCCTACGAGCAGTACTTC. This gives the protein CASSVGGPSYEQYF.

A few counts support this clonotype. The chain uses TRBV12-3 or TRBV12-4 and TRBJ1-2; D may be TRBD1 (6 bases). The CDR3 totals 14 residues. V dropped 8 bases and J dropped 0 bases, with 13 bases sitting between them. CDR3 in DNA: TGTGCCAGCCAACTTGGGGACACTAACTATGGCTACACCTTC. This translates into CASQLGDTNYGYTF.

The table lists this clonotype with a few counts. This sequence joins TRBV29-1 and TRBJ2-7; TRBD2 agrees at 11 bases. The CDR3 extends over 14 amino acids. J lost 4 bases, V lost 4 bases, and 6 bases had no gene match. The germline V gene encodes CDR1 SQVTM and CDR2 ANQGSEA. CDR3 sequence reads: CSVGASGRSYEQYF. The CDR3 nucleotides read TGCAGCGTTGGAGCTAGCGGGAGGAGTTACGAGCAGTACTTC.

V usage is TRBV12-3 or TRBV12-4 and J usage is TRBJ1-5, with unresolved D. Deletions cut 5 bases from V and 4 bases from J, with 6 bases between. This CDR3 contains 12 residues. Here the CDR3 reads CASSRQNQPQHF. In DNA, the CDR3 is TGTGCCAGCAGTCGGCAAAATCAGCCCCAGCATTTT.

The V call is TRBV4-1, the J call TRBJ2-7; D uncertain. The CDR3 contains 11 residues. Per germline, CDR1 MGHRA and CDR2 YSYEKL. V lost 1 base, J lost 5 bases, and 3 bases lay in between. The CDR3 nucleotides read TGCGCCAGCAGCCAAGGGAACGAGCAGTACTTC. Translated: CASSQGNEQYF.

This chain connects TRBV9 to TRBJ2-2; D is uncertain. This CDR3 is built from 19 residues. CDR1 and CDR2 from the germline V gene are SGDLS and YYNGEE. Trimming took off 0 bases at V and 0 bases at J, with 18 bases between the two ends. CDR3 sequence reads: CASSVESRSVPANTGELFF. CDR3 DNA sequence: TGTGCCAGCAGCGTAGAGAGTCGGAGCGTCCCCGCGAACACCGGGGAGCTGTTTTTT.

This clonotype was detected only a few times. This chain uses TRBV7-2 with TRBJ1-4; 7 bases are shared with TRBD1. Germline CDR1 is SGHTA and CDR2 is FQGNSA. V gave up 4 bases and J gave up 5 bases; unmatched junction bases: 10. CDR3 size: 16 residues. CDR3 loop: CASSSLPGTANEKLFF. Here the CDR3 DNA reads TGTGCCAGCAGCTCGCTTCCCGGGACAGCGAATGAAAAACTGTTTTTT. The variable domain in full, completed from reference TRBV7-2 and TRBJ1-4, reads GAGVSQSPSNKVTEKGKDVELRCDPISGHTALYWYRQSLGQGLEFLIYFQGNSAPDKSGLPSDRFSAERTGGSVSTLTIQRTQQEDSAVYLCASSSLPGTANEKLFFGSGTQLSVL.